This T cell receptor (beta chain) was obtained from a study of blood T cells in healthy people across ages. General study results and limits: PBMCs were not sorted, which prevented a conclusive comparison of naive versus antigen-experienced cells.

Primers used in a second PCR of roughly 7 to 11 cycles were a sample-barcoded 5' primer and a J-beta primer mix. TCRdb called the 5' RACE reads again in MiXCR, with one record for every CDR3 protein. The repertoire holds 660,000 or so distinct CDR3 sequences, with roughly 53% as singletons. Comments on this clonotype: Its matching antigen is unknown.

CDR3 length equals 16 residues. CDR1 is SEHNR and CDR2 is FQNEAQ in the germline V gene (reference sequence). The ends were cut back, 1 base at V and 5 bases at J, with 15 bases in the middle. The sequenced sample was blood. This clonotype originated in a man aged 55 to 70 in good health. The rearrangement links TRBV7-9 to TRBJ2-1; D is possibly TRBD1 or TRBD2 (5 bases each). CDR3 sequence: CASSLVQTGANNEQFF. In nucleotides, the CDR3 is TGTGCCAGCAGCTTAGTCCAGACCGGGGCAAACAATGAGCAGTTCTTC.